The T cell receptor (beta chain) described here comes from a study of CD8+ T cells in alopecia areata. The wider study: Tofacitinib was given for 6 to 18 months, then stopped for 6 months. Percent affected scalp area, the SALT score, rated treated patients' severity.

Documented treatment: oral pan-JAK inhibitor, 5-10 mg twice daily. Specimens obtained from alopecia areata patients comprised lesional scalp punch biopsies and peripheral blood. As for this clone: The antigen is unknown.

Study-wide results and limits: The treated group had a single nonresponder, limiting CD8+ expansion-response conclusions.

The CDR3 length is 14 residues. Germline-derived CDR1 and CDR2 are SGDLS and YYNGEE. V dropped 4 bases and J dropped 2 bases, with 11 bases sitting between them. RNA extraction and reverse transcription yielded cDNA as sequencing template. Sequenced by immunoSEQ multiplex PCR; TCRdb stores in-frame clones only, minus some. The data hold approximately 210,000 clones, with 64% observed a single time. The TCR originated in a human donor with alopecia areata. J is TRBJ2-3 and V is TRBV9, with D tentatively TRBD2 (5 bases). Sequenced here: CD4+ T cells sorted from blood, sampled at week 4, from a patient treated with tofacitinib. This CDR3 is CASSTRLITDTQYF. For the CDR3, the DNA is TGTGCCAGCAGCACACGACTAATCACAGATACGCAGTATTTT.